The next 11 T cell receptor beta chains were all read from a single sample in a study of cytomegalovirus exposure and HLA in healthy donors. The PCR used 60 Vbeta and 13 Jbeta primers. Generated by immunoSEQ multiplex PCR, the TCRdb table keeps only in-frame clones and is missing some. The sample lists over 55,000 clones; 87% were seen once. Input material: PBMCs. The receptors here all came from a man between 18 and 35 years old in good health and CMV-seronegative.

This rearrangement joins TRBV5-1 to TRBJ2-3, with D hard to call. Germline V gene lookup returns CDR1 SGHRS and CDR2 YFSETQ. Trimming took 0 bases from V and 1 from J, leaving 18 bases between them. The CDR3 consists of 18 residues. The CDR3 DNA sequence: TGCGCCAGCAGCTTGGCCTTGATCTACCTAAGCGGCACAGATACGCAGTATTTT. Translating it yields CASSLALIYLSGTDTQYF. The full variable domain, with the rest looked up from reference TRBV5-1 and TRBJ2-3, is KAGVTQTPRYLIKTRGQQVTLSCSPISGHRSVSWYQQTPGQGLQFLFEYFSETQRNKGNFPGRFSGRQFSNSRSEMNVSTLELGDSALYLCASSLALIYLSGTDTQYFGPGTRLTVL.

This clone occurred a few times. This chain links TRBV6-5 with TRBJ1-3; TRBD1 is a possible D gene (6 bases). The CDR3 loop spans 15 amino acids. Per germline, CDR1 MNHEY and CDR2 SVGAGI. Trimming removed 6 bases from V and 2 bases from J, with 14 bases in between. The CDR3 region is CASRRGAAPGNTIYF. DNA for the CDR3: TGTGCCAGCAGGCGGGGGGCGGCCCCTGGAAACACCATATATTTT.

The CDR3 DNA reads TGTGCCAGCTCACCAACAGGGGGGAGAGATACGCAGTATTTT. As protein: CASSPTGGRDTQYF. The chain links TRBV18 to TRBJ2-3; 8 bases are a match to TRBD1. Germline CDR1 reads KGHSH; CDR2 reads LQKENI. The CDR3 loop spans 14 amino acids. With V trimmed by 2 bases and J by 5 bases, 3 bases remained unmatched.

V and J are TRBV7-6 and TRBJ1-1; D might be TRBD1 (5 bases). V shed 5 bases and J shed 7 bases, with 14 bases lying between them. The CDR3 length is 13 residues. Germline V lookup: CDR1 SGHVS, CDR2 FNYEAQ. CDR3 sequence (DNA): TGTGCCAGCAGCCTCCAGTGGGGGGGTGAAGCTTTCTTT. Amino acids: CASSLQWGGEAFF.

The rearrangement joins TRBV19 to TRBJ1-4, with D maybe TRBD1 (5 bases). Germline CDR1 reads LNHDA; CDR2 reads SQIVND (reference sequence). This CDR3 comprises 15 residues. Trimming stripped 4 bases from V and 0 bases from J, with 9 bases between. The CDR3 loop reads CASSTLTATNEKLFF. In DNA form, the CDR3 reads TGTGCCAGTAGTACCCTGACAGCAACTAATGAAAAACTGTTTTTT.

The J gene is TRBJ2-1, the V gene TRBV7-2, with a possible D match to TRBD1 (8 bases). With 8 bases removed from V and 8 bases from J, the gap between germline ends came to 19 bases. Germline V gene lookup returns CDR1 SGHTA and CDR2 FQGNSA. The CDR3 is 14 amino acids. This chain's CDR3 is CASHRGGSADEQFF. CDR3 nucleotide sequence: TGTGCCAGCCACAGGGGGGGTTCGGCGGATGAGCAGTTCTTC.

The table lists this clone with a few counts. J is TRBJ1-4 and V is TRBV5-8; maybe TRBD1 (6 bases). Deletions cut 2 bases from V and 15 bases from J, with 11 bases between. Germline V CDR1 and CDR2: SGHTS, YDEGEE. This CDR3 spans 11 amino acids. The CDR3 coding sequence is TGTGCCAGCAGCTTCGGACAGAGGATGTTTTTT. It specifies CASSFGQRMFF. The whole variable domain, remainder taken from reference TRBV5-8 and TRBJ1-4, is EAGVTQSPTHLIKTRGQQATLRCSPISGHTSVYWYQQALGLGLQFLLWYDEGEERNRGNFPPRFSGRQFPNYSSELNVNALELEDSALYLCASSFGQRMFFGSGTQLSVL.

The V call is TRBV19, the J call TRBJ2-3; 8 nucleotides line up with TRBD2. Germline V gene lookup returns CDR1 LNHDA and CDR2 SQIVND (reference sequence). V trimming: 0 bases; J trimming: 1 base; junction bases outside the gene matches: 3. CDR3 length: 16 residues. CDR3 loop: CASSIDSRGGTDTQYF. CDR3 nucleotide sequence: TGTGCCAGTAGTATAGATTCGCGGGGGGGCACAGATACGCAGTATTTT.

This chain uses TRBV6-1 with TRBJ2-5, with D possibly TRBD2 on 5 matching bases. The V gene lost 1 base and the J gene lost 7 bases, with 10 bases spanning the gap. Germline CDR1 and CDR2: MNHNS and SASEGT. The CDR3 loop spans 13 amino acids. CDR3 bases: TGTGCCAGCAGTGAAGTGGCTGAGGGGACCCAGTACTTC. The encoded protein is CASSEVAEGTQYF.

The J gene is TRBJ2-1, the V gene TRBV5-1, with a tentative D call TRBD2 (5 bases). The germline V gene encodes CDR1 SGHRS and CDR2 YFSETQ. V dropped 1 base and J dropped 8 bases, with 13 bases sitting between them. This CDR3 spans 14 amino acids. This chain's CDR3 is CASSLSGVGDEQFF. CDR3 nucleotide sequence: TGCGCCAGCAGCTTGAGCGGCGTCGGGGATGAGCAGTTCTTC.

The chain combines TRBV28 with TRBJ1-1; possible D gene TRBD1, 6 bases. V lost 6 bases to trimming and J lost 4 bases, with 30 bases between them. CDR1 is MDHEN, CDR2 SYDVKM, per germline. The CDR3 totals 19 residues. CDR3 protein: CASSHEATGILGRVTEAFF. The CDR3 DNA sequence: TGTGCCAGCAGCCACGAAGCTACAGGGATTCTAGGGAGGGTCACTGAAGCTTTCTTT.